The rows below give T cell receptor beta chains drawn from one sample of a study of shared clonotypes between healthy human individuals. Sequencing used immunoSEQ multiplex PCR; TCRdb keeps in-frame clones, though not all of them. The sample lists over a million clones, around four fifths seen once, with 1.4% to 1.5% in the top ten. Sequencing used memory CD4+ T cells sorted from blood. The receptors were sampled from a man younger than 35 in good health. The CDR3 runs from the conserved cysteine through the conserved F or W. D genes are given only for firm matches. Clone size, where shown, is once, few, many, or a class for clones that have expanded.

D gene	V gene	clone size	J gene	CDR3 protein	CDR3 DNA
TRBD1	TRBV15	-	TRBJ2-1	CATSSRSRQGPYNEQFF	TGTGCCACCAGCTCCCGAAGTAGACAGGGTCCCTACAATGAGCAGTTCTTC
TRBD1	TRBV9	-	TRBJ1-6	CASSVGQGDNSPLHF	TGTGCCAGCAGCGTGGGGCAGGGGGATAATTCACCCCTCCACTTT
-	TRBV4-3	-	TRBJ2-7	CASSQDWGASYEQYF	TGCGCCAGCAGCCAAGATTGGGGAGCCTCCTACGAGCAGTACTTC
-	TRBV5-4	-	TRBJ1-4	CASSPEVSKAGEKLFF	TGTGCCAGCAGCCCGGAGGTGTCGAAGGCCGGCGAAAAACTGTTTTTT
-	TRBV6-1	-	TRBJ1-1	CASRESINTEAFF	TGTGCCAGCAGGGAAAGTATTAACACTGAAGCTTTCTTT
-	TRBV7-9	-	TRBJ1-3	CATPQGPNSGNTIYF	TGTGCCACCCCCCAAGGGCCTAACTCTGGAAACACCATATATTTT
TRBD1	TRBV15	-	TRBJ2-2	CATSRETGANTGELFF	TGTGCCACCAGCAGAGAGACAGGGGCGAACACCGGGGAGCTGTTTTTT
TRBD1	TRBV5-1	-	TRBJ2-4	CASGTGDHIQYF	TGCGCCAGCGGGACAGGGGACCACATTCAGTACTTC
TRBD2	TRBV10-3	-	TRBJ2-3	CAIAGPSPDTQYF	TGTGCCATAGCGGGGCCAAGCCCAGATACGCAGTATTTT
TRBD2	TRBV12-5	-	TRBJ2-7	CASGLVLTSGSYEQYF	TGTGCTAGTGGTTTGGTACTGACTAGCGGGAGTTACGAGCAGTACTTC
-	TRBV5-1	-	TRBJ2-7	CASSLSASSYEQYF	TGCGCCAGCAGCTTGTCTGCCTCCTCCTACGAGCAGTACTTC
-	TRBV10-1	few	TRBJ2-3	CASSESLGGADTQYF	TGCGCCAGCAGTGAGTCCCTTGGCGGAGCAGATACGCAGTATTTT
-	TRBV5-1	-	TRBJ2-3	CASSLVPGSTDTQYF	TGCGCCAGCAGCTTGGTTCCGGGGTCCACAGATACGCAGTATTTT
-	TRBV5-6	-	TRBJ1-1	CASSLQGWGTEAFF	TGTGCCAGCAGCTTACAGGGTTGGGGGACTGAAGCTTTCTTT
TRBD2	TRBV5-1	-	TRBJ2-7	CASSLGAGGPGEQYF	TGCGCCAGCAGCTTGGGTGCGGGAGGGCCGGGGGAGCAGTACTTC
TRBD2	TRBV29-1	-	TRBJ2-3	CSTSGGATGGDTQYF	TGCAGCACCTCCGGGGGGGCTACGGGAGGAGATACGCAGTATTTT
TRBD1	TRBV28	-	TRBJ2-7	CASVRTGKYEQYF	TGTGCCAGCGTCAGGACAGGGAAGTACGAGCAGTACTTC
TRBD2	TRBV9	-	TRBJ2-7	CASSVAGISGGPSGDSEQYF	TGTGCCAGCAGCGTAGCAGGCATCAGCGGGGGCCCCTCGGGTGATTCCGAGCAGTACTTC
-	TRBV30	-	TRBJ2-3	CAWSVLTDTQYF	TGTGCCTGGAGTGTCCTCACAGATACGCAGTATTTT
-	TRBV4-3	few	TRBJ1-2	CASSQEANPGTSYGYTF	TGCGCCAGCAGCCAAGAAGCCAACCCCGGGACATCCTATGGCTACACCTTC
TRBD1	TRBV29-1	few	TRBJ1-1	CSVARGQNTEAFF	TGCAGCGTTGCCAGGGGGCAGAACACTGAAGCTTTCTTT
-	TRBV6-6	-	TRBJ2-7	CASMFSIDGSYEQYF	TGTGCCAGCATGTTTTCAATCGACGGGTCCTACGAGCAGTACTTC
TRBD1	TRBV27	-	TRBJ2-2	CASTILRGQGRNGELFF	TGTGCCAGCACCATCCTCCGGGGACAGGGCCGGAACGGGGAGCTGTTTTTT
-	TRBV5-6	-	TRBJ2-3	CASSLDRRTDTQYF	TGTGCCAGCAGCTTGGACAGACGCACAGATACGCAGTATTTT
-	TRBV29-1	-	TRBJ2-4	CSVEGAGKNIQYF	TGCAGCGTTGAGGGGGCAGGCAAAAACATTCAGTACTTC
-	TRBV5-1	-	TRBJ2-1	CASSLGQSYNEQFF	TGCGCCAGCAGCTTGGGACAATCCTACAATGAGCAGTTCTTC
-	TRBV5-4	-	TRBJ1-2	CASSSDGHYGYTF	TGTGCCAGCAGCTCGGACGGTCACTATGGCTACACCTTC
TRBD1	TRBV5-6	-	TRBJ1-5	CASSLGQLNQPQHF	TGTGCCAGCAGCCTGGGACAGTTAAATCAGCCCCAGCATTTT
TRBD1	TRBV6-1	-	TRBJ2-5	CASSESDKQGKTQYF	TGTGCCAGCAGTGAAAGTGATAAACAGGGGAAGACCCAGTACTTC
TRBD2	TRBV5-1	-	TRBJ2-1	CASSPGLAAYNEQFF	TGCGCCAGCAGCCCGGGACTAGCGGCCTACAATGAGCAGTTCTTC
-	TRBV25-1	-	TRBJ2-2	CASSETRQNTGELFF	TGTGCCAGCAGTGAAACAAGACAGAACACCGGGGAGCTGTTTTTT
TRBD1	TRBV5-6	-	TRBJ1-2	CASSLGDRAHGYTF	TGTGCCAGCAGCTTAGGGGACAGGGCGCATGGCTACACCTTC
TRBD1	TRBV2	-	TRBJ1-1	CASTPTGGNTEAFF	TGTGCCAGCACCCCGACAGGGGGCAACACTGAAGCTTTCTTT
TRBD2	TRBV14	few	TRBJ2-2	CASSQVAGVGELFF	TGTGCCAGCAGCCAAGTAGCGGGAGTCGGGGAGCTGTTTTTT
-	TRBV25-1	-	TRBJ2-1	CASLQRNEQFF	TGTGCCAGTTTGCAGCGGAATGAGCAGTTCTTC
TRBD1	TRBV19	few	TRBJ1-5	CASSGTGTGNQPQHF	TGTGCCAGTAGTGGAACCGGGACAGGGAACCAGCCCCAGCATTTT
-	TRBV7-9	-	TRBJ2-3	CASSFSRWGGTDTQYF	TGTGCCAGCAGCTTTTCTAGATGGGGTGGCACAGATACGCAGTATTTT
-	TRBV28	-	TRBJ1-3	CASISGTNSGNTIYF	TGTGCCAGCATCAGCGGGACAAACTCTGGAAACACCATATATTTT
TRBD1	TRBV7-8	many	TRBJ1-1	CASSLQGAGTEAFF	TGTGCCAGCAGCTTACAGGGGGCGGGAACTGAAGCTTTCTTT
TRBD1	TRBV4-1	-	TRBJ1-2	CASSQEEGASYYGYTF	TGCGCCAGCAGCCAAGAGGAGGGGGCATCCTACTATGGCTACACCTTC
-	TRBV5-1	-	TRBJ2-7	CASSLLGSSYEQYF	TGCGCCAGCAGCCTGCTCGGGAGCTCCTACGAGCAGTACTTC
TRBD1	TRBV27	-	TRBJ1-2	CASSLSNQGGVGYTF	TGTGCCAGCAGTTTATCGAATCAAGGGGGCGTCGGCTACACCTTC
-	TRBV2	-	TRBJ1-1	CAVNREVNTEAFF	TGTGCCGTAAACAGGGAAGTGAACACTGAAGCTTTCTTT
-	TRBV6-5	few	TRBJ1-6	CASSYSSGSDSPLHF	TGTGCCAGCAGTTACTCGTCTGGGAGTGATTCACCCCTCCACTTT
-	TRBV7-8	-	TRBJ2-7	CASSLSGSYYEQYF	TGTGCCAGCAGCTTAAGCGGGTCCTACTACGAGCAGTACTTC
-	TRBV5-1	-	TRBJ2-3	CASSLTLWSRTDTQYF	TGCGCCAGCAGCTTGACTCTCTGGTCTCGCACAGATACGCAGTATTTT
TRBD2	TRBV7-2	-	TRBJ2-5	CASSNGLAGETQYF	TGTGCCAGCAGCAATGGACTAGCGGGGGAGACCCAGTACTTC
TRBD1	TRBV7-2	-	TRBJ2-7	CASSRDRGFYEQYF	TGTGCCAGCAGCCGCGACAGGGGCTTTTACGAGCAGTACTTC
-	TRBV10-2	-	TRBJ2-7	CASSVGLMRGTYEQYF	TGCGCCAGCAGTGTCGGACTCATGAGGGGCACCTACGAGCAGTACTTC
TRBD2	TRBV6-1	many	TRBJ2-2	CASSPTSGGELFF	TGTGCCAGCAGCCCCACTAGCGGCGGGGAGCTGTTTTTT
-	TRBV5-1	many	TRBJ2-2	CASSLAMDSPGGELFF	TGCGCCAGCAGCTTGGCAATGGACAGCCCTGGGGGGGAGCTGTTTTTT
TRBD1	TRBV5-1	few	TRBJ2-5	CASSSGSGQPETQYF	TGCGCCAGCAGCTCCGGGTCGGGACAGCCAGAGACCCAGTACTTC
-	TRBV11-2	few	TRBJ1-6	CASSLEGVVFPLHF	TGTGCCAGCAGCTTAGAAGGGGTCGTTTTCCCCCTCCACTTT
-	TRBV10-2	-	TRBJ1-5	CASSEGLDNQPQHF	TGCGCCAGCAGTGAAGGCCTCGATAATCAGCCCCAGCATTTT